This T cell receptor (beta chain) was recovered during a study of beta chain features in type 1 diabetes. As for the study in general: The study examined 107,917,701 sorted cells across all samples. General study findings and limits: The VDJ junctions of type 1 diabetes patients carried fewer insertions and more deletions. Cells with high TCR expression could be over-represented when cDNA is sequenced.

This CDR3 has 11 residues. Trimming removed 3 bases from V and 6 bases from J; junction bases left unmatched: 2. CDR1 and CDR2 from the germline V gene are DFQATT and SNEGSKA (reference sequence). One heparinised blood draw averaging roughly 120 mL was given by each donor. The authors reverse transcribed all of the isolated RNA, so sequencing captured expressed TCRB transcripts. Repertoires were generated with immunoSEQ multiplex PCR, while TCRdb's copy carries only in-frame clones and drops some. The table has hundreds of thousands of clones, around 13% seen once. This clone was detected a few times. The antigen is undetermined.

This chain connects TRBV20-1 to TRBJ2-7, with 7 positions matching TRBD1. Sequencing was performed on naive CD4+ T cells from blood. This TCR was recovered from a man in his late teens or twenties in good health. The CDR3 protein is CSASTGAEQYF. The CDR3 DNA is TGCAGTGCTAGCACAGGGGCCGAGCAGTACTTC.